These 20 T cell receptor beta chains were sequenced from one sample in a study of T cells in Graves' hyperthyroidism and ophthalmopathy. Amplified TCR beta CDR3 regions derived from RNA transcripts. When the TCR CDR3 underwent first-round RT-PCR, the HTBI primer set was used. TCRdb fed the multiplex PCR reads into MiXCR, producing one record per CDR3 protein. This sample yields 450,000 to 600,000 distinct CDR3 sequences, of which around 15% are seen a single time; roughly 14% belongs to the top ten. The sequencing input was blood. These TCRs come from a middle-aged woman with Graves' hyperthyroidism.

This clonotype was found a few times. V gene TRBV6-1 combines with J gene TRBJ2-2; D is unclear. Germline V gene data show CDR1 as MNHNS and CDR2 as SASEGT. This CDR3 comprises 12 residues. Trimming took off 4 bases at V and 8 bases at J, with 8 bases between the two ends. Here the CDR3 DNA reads TGTGCCAGCAGTGCGTTCAGGGGGGAGCTGTTTTTT. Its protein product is CASSAFRGELFF.

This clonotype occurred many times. CDR3 sequence (DNA): TGTGCCAGCGGTCAGCAGGTCCAAGAGACCCAGTACTTC. Amino acids: CASGQQVQETQYF. This rearrangement joins TRBV12-3 or TRBV12-4 to TRBJ2-5; D is uncertain. Trimming cost V 8 bases and J 1 base, with 11 bases left between them. CDR3 length equals 13 residues.

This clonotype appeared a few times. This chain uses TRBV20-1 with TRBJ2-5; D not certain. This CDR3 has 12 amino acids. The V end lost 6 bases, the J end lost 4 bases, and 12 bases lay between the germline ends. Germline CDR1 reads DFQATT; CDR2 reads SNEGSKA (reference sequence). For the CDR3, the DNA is TGCAGTGCAAGAAATGTTCCAGAGACCCAGTACTTC. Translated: CSARNVPETQYF.

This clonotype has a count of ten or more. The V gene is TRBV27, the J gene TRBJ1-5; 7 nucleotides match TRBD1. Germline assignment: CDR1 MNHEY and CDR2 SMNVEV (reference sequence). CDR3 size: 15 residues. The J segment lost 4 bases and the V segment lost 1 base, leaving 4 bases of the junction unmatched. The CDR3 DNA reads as TGTGCCAGCAGTTTATACAGGGGCAATAATCAGCCCCAGCATTTT. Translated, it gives CASSLYRGNNQPQHF.

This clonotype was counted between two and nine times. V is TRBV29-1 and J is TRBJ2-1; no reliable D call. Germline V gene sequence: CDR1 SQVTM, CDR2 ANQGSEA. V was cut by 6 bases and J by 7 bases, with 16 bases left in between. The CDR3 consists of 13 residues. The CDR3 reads CSVGLAVHNEQFF. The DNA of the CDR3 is TGCAGCGTCGGATTGGCGGTGCATAATGAGCAGTTCTTC.

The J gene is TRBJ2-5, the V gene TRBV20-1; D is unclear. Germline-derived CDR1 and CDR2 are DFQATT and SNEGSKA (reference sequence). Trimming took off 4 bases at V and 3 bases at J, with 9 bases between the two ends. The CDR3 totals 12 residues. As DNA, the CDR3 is TGCAGTGCTATGAGACACGAAGAGACCCAGTACTTC. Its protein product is CSAMRHEETQYF.

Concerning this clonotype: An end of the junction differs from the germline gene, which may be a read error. CDR3 sequence (DNA): TGCAGTGCTAGAGCGGGACAGCTGGGGGAACAGTGCTTC. This encodes CSARAGQLGEQCF. The rearrangement uses TRBV20-1 and TRBJ2-1, with TRBD1 identical over 7 bases. The germline V gene has CDR1 DFQATT and CDR2 SNEGSKA (reference sequence). This CDR3 has 13 residues.

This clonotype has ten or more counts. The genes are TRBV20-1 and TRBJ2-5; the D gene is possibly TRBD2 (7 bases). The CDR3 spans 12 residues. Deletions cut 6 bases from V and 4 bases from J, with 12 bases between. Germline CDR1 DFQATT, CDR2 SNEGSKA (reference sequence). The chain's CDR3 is CSARGGLETQYF. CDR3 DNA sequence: TGCAGTGCAAGGGGGGGATTAGAGACCCAGTACTTC.

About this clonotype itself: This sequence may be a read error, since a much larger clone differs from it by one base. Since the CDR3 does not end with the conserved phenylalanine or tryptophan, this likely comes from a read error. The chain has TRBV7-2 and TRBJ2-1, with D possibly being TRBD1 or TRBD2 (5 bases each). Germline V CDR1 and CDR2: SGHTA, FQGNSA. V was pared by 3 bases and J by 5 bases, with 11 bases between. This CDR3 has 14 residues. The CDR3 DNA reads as TGTGCCAGCAGCTTCTCTGGGGGAGACAATGAGCAGTTCCTC. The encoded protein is CASSFSGGDNEQFL.

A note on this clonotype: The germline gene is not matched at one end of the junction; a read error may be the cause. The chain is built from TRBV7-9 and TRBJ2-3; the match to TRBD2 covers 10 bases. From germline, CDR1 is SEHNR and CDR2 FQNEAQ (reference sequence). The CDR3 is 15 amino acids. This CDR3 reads CVSSFGTSDTDTQYF. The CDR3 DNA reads TGTGTCAGCAGCTTTGGGACTAGCGACACAGATACGCAGTATTTT.

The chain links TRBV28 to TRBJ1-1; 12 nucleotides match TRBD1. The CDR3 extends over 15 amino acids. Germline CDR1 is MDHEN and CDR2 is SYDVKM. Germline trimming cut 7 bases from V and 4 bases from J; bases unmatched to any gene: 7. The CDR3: CASTRDRGLGTEAFF. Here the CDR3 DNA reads TGTGCCAGCACCAGGGACAGGGGGCTGGGCACTGAAGCTTTCTTT.

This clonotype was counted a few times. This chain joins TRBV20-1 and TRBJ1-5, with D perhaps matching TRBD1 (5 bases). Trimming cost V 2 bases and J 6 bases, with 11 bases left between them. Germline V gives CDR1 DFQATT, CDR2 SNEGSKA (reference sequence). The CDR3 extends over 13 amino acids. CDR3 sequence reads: CSARPGGSQPQHF. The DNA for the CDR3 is TGCAGTGCTAGACCTGGGGGGAGTCAGCCCCAGCATTTT.

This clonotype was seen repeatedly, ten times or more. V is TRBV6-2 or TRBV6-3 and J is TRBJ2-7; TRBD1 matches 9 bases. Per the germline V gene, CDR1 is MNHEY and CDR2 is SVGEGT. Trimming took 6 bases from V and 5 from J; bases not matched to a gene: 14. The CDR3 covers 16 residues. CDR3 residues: CASSHFSGTGYHEQYF. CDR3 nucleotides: TGTGCCAGCAGCCACTTTTCCGGGACAGGGTATCACGAGCAGTACTTC.

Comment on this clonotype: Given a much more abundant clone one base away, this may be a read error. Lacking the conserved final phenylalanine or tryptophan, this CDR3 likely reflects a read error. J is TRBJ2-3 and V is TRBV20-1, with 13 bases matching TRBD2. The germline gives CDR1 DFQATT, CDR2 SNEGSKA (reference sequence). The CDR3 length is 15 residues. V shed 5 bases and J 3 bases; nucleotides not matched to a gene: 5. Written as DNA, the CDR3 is TGCAGTGCTGGAAGGACTAGCGGGAGAACAGATACGCAGTATATT. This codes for CSAGRTSGRTDTQYI.

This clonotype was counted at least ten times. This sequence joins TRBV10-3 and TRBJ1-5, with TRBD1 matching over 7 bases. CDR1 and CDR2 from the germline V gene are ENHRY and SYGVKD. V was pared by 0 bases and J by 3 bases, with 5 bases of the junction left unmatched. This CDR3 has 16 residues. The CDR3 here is CAISESGRGNNQPQHF. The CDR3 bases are TGTGCCATCAGTGAGTCGGGCAGGGGGAACAATCAGCCCCAGCATTTT.

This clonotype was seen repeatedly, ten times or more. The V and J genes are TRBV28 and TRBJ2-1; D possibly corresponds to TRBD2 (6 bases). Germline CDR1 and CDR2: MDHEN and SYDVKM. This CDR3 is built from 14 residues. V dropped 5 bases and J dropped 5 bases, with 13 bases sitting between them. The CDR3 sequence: CASSPGTHHNEQFF. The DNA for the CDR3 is TGTGCCAGCAGTCCCGGGACTCACCACAATGAGCAGTTCTTC.

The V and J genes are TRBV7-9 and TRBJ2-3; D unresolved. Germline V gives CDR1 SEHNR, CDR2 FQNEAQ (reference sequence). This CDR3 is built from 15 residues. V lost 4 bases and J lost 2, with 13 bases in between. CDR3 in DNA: TGTGCCAGCAGCTACGAAGGGTATAACACAGATACGCAGTATTTT. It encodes CASSYEGYNTDTQYF.

The CDR3 loop is CASSLGGRGLEHEQYF. The CDR3 coding sequence is TGTGCCAGCAGCTTAGGGGGTAGGGGTCTAGAGCACGAGCAGTACTTC. The V and J genes are TRBV13 and TRBJ2-7, with D tentatively TRBD1 (5 bases). CDR1 and CDR2 from the germline V gene are PRHDT and FYEKMQ (reference sequence). The germline V and J ends were trimmed by 0 bases and 5 bases, with 17 bases remaining between them. The CDR3 loop spans 16 amino acids. Full variable domain (remainder filled in from reference TRBV13 and TRBJ2-7): AAGVIQSPRHLIKEKRETATLKCYPIPRHDTVYWYQQGPGQDPQFLISFYEKMQSDKGSIPDRFSAQQFSDYHSELNMSSLELGDSALYFCASSLGGRGLEHEQYFGPGTRLTVT.

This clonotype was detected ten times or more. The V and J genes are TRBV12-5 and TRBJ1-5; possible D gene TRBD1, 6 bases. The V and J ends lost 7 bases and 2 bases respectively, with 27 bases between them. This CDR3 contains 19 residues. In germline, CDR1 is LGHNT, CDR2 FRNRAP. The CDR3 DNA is TGTGCTAGTGCCCCTCTCGAGGACAGAGTCTATTTGGGCAATCAGCCCCAGCATTTT. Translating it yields CASAPLEDRVYLGNQPQHF.

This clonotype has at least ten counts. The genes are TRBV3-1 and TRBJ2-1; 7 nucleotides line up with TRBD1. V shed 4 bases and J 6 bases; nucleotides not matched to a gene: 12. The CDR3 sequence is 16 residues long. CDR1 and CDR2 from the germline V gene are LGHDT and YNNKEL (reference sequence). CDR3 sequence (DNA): TGTGCCAGCAGCCTAGCAGGACAGGTTACGGGCAATGAGCAGTTCTTC. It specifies CASSLAGQVTGNEQFF.